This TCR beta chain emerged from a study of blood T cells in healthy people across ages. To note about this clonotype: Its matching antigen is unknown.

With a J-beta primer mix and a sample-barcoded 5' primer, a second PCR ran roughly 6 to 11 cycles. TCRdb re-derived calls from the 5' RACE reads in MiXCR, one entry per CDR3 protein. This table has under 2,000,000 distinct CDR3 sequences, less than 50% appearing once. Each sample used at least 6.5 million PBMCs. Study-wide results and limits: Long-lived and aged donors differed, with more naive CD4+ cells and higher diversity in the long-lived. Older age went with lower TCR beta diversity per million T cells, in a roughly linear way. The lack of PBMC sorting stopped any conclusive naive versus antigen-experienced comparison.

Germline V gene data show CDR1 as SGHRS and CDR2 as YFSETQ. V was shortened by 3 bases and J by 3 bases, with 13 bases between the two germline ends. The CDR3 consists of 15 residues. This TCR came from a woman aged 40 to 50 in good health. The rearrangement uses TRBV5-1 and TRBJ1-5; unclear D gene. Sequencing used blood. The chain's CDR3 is CASSYLAGDNQPQHF. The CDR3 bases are TGCGCCAGCAGCTATTTAGCAGGAGACAATCAGCCCCAGCATTTT.